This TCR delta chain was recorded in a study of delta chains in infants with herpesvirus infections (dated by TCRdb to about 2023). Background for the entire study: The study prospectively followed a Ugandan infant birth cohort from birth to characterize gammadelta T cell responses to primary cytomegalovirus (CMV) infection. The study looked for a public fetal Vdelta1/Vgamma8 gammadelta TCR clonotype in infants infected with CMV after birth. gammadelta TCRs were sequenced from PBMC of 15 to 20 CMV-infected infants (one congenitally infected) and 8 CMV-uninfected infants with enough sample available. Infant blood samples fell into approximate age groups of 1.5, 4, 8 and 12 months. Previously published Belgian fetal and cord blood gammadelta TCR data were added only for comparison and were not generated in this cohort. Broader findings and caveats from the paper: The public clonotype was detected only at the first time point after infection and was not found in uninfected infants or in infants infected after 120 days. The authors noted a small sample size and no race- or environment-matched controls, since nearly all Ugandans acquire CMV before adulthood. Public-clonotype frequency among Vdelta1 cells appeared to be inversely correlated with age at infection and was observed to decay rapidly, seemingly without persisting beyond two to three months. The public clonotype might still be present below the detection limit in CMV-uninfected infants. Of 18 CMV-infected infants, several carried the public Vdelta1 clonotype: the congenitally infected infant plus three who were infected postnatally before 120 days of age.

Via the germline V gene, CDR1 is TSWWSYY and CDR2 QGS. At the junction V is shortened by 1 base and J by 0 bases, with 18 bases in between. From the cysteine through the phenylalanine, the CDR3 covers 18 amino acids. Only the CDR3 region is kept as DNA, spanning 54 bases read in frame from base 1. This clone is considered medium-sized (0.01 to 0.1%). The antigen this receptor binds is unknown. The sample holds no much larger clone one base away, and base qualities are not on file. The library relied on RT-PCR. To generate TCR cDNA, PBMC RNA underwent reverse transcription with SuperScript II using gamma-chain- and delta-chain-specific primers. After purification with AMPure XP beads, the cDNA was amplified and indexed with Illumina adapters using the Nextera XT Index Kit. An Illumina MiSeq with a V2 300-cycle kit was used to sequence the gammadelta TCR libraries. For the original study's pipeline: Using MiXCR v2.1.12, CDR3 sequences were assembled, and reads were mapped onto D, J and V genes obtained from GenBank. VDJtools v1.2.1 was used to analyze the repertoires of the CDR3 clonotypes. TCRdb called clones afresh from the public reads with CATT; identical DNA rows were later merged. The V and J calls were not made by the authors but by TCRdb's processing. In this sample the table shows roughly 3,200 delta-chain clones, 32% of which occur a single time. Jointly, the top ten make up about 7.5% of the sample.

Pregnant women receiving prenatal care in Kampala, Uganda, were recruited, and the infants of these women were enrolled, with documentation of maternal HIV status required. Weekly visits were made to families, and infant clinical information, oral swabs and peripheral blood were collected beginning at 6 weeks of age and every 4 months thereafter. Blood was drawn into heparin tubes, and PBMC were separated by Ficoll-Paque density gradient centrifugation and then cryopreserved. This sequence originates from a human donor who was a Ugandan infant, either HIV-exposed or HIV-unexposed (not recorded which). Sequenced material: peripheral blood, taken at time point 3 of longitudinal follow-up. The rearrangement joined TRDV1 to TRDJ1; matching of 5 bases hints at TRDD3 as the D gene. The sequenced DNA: TGTGCTCTTGGGGAACCACCGGGGACGTTATCGTACACCGATAAACTCATCTTT. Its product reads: CALGEPPGTLSYTDKLIF.